This TCR beta chain was retrieved from a study of technical replicates of blood from several donors. The method was immunoSEQ multiplex PCR; TCRdb's version includes in-frame clones alone and lacks a portion of them. Of tens of thousands of clones in the sample, more than 90% are singletons; the top ten hold 4.7%. This CDR3 comprises 15 residues. V was cut by 1 base and J by 14 bases, with 18 bases left in between. CDR1 is LGHNA, CDR2 YNFKEQ, per germline. The receptor's source is a human donor in good health. Some clones in this sample may be carry-over from other donors' samples. This chain connects TRBV4-2 to TRBJ1-6, with TRBD1 as a possible D gene (5 bases). The specimen sequenced was PBMCs. DNA for the CDR3: TGTGCCAGCAGCCAAGTAGACAGTGGGCGCTCGGCCCTCCACTTT. This sequence encodes CASSQVDSGRSALHF.